A selection of T cell receptor beta chains follows, all from one sample in a study of OX40 agonist ivuxolimab in advanced cancers. TCRdb's table, derived via immunoSEQ multiplex PCR, lists solely in-frame clones and lacks some. Found here are 60,000 to 70,000 clones, about 91% of them singletons; the top ten hold over 9.5%. The input for sequencing was CD4+ or CD8+ T cells sorted from blood, taken in a trial of the OX40 agonist ivuxolimab. Receptor source: an adult with an advanced solid tumor such as melanoma, head and neck, liver or kidney cancer. CDR3s include the opening cysteine and the closing phenylalanine or tryptophan. Fields, in order: V gene, D gene, J gene, clone size, CDR3 DNA, CDR3 protein. A D gene is named only where the DNA matches it firmly. Only part of the rows carry a size: once, few, many, or a class if the clone is expanded.

v_call: TRBV14
d_call: -
j_call: TRBJ2-3
clone_size: once
cdr3_nt: TGTGCCAGCAGCCGGGCCTCCGGGCAGCCTAGCACAGATACGCAGTATTTT
cdr3_aa: CASSRASGQPSTDTQYF

v_call: TRBV4-1
d_call: -
j_call: TRBJ1-5
clone_size: -
cdr3_nt: TGCGCCAGCAGCCAAGTGGATAATCAGCCCCAGCATTTT
cdr3_aa: CASSQVDNQPQHF

v_call: TRBV9
d_call: -
j_call: TRBJ2-7
clone_size: -
cdr3_nt: TGTGCCAGCAGCGTAGGTCCCGACAAAGCCTACGAGCAGTACTTC
cdr3_aa: CASSVGPDKAYEQYF

v_call: TRBV7-2
d_call: -
j_call: TRBJ2-7
clone_size: -
cdr3_nt: TGTGCCAGCAGCTTAGCGGGACATAGCTCCTACGAGCAGTACTTC
cdr3_aa: CASSLAGHSSYEQYF

v_call: TRBV15
d_call: -
j_call: TRBJ2-1
clone_size: -
cdr3_nt: TGTGCCACCAGCAGAGATAGTGGAGGGTCCTACAATGAGCAGTTCTTC
cdr3_aa: CATSRDSGGSYNEQFF

v_call: TRBV5-4
d_call: TRBD2
j_call: TRBJ2-7
clone_size: -
cdr3_nt: TGTGCCAGCAGCTTCGCCCCGGGACTAGCGGGGGACTACGAGCAGTACTTC
cdr3_aa: CASSFAPGLAGDYEQYF

v_call: TRBV5-4
d_call: TRBD1
j_call: TRBJ1-1
clone_size: -
cdr3_nt: TGTGCCAGCAGCGGTGACAGGGACACTGAAGCTTTCTTT
cdr3_aa: CASSGDRDTEAFF

v_call: TRBV15
d_call: -
j_call: TRBJ2-5
clone_size: -
cdr3_nt: TGTGCCACCAGCGTACCACACGCGGCAGGGTTGGAGACCCAGTACTTC
cdr3_aa: CATSVPHAAGLETQYF

v_call: TRBV25-1
d_call: -
j_call: TRBJ2-2
clone_size: -
cdr3_nt: TGTGCCAGCAGTGCCCGGCACGGGGGCGGGGAGCTGTTTTTT
cdr3_aa: CASSARHGGGELFF

v_call: TRBV7-8
d_call: -
j_call: TRBJ1-2
clone_size: -
cdr3_nt: TGTGCCAGCAGCCTGGAGCTCCTCCCTAACTATGGCTACACCTTC
cdr3_aa: CASSLELLPNYGYTF

v_call: TRBV19
d_call: -
j_call: TRBJ2-7
clone_size: -
cdr3_nt: TGTGCCAGTAGTCCCGGGACTGGGTACGAGCAGTACTTC
cdr3_aa: CASSPGTGYEQYF

v_call: TRBV25-1
d_call: TRBD1
j_call: TRBJ2-1
clone_size: -
cdr3_nt: TGTGCCAGCATCACAGGGGGCTACTACAATGAGCAGTTCTTC
cdr3_aa: CASITGGYYNEQFF

v_call: TRBV27
d_call: TRBD2
j_call: TRBJ2-1
clone_size: -
cdr3_nt: TGTGCCAGCAGTTTTGGCGGGAGCGATGAGCAGTTCTTC
cdr3_aa: CASSFGGSDEQFF

v_call: TRBV10-2
d_call: -
j_call: TRBJ2-7
clone_size: -
cdr3_nt: TGCGCCAGCAGTGAACTCTTAGGGATTCCCTACGAGCAGTACTTC
cdr3_aa: CASSELLGIPYEQYF

v_call: TRBV14
d_call: TRBD2
j_call: TRBJ2-2
clone_size: -
cdr3_nt: TGTGCCAGCAGCCAGTGGCTAGCGGGAGTATGGTCCGGGGAGCTGTTTTTT
cdr3_aa: CASSQWLAGVWSGELFF

v_call: TRBV6-5
d_call: TRBD2
j_call: TRBJ2-1
clone_size: -
cdr3_nt: TGTGCCAGCAGTTACTCGGGGGGGTACAATGAGCAGTTCTTC
cdr3_aa: CASSYSGGYNEQFF